Below, 25 T cell receptor beta chains from the same sample are listed, as sequenced in a study of T cell repertoires in cytomegalovirus infection. TCRdb re-called the reads through MiXCR, storing one row per CDR3 protein. In the table there are under 200,000 distinct CDR3 sequences, 9.5% of which are singletons. Sequencing was done on a sample of PBMCs. These receptors came from a human donor in good health (CMV status not recorded). Some clones in this sample may be carry-over from other donors' samples.

The V gene is TRBV29-1, the J gene TRBJ2-3; 9 bases line up with TRBD2. V lost 2 bases, J lost 6 bases, and 6 bases stayed unmatched. CDR3 length: 14 residues. Germline lookup yields CDR1 SQVTM and CDR2 ANQGSEA. The CDR3 DNA follows: TGCAGCGTTGAACGGCGGGAGGGGTTCGATACGCAGTATTTT. Protein product: CSVERREGFDTQYF.

The sample holds many counts of this clonotype. The chain recombines TRBV7-9 with TRBJ2-5, with 8 bases that match TRBD2. Per germline, CDR1 SEHNR and CDR2 FQNEAQ (reference sequence). The CDR3 loop spans 16 amino acids. The junction had 9 bases not matched to a gene; V was cut back by 2 bases and J by 4 bases. CDR3 loop: CASSLRPGGLRETQYF. Here the CDR3 DNA reads TGTGCCAGCAGCTTAAGGCCGGGAGGGCTCAGAGAGACCCAGTACTTC.

This clonotype has more than one count but fewer than ten. V and J are TRBV2 and TRBJ2-1; a possible D gene is TRBD1 (6 bases). CDR1 is SNHLY, CDR2 FYNNEI, per germline. The CDR3 has 12 amino acids. V was trimmed by 10 bases and J by 6 bases, leaving 13 bases between them. The CDR3 bases are TGTGCCACAACGCCAGGGGTCAATGAGCAGTTCTTC. Translated: CATTPGVNEQFF. Variable domain in full (rest from reference TRBV2 and TRBJ2-1): EPEVTQTPSHQVTQMGQEVILRCVPISNHLYFYWYRQILGQKVEFLVSFYNNEISEKSEIFDDQFSVERPDGSNFTLKIRSTKLEDSAMYFCATTPGVNEQFFGPGTRLTVL.

This clonotype was detected ten times or more. The chain carries TRBV7-2 and TRBJ2-3; TRBD2 matches 7 bases. Germline assignment: CDR1 SGHTA and CDR2 FQGNSA. The J segment lost 10 bases and the V segment lost 5 bases, leaving 9 bases of the junction unmatched. The CDR3 sequence is 13 residues long. This CDR3 reads CASSTGLGKAQYF. CDR3 nucleotides: TGTGCCAGCAGCACAGGACTAGGGAAAGCGCAGTATTTT.

This clonotype was observed a handful of times. The chain links TRBV20-1 to TRBJ2-2; 9 bases map to TRBD2. The germline CDR1 and CDR2 sequences are DFQATT and SNEGSKA (reference sequence). The V and J ends lost 6 bases and 9 bases, in that order; junction bases with no gene match: 5. The CDR3 contains 12 residues. Written as DNA, the CDR3 is TGCAGTGCAGGCGGGAGGGTCCGGGAGCTGTTTTTT. Residues: CSAGGRVRELFF.

Many counts were recorded for this clonotype. The chain employs TRBV7-2 and TRBJ2-2; TRBD2 agrees at 12 bases. V shed 5 bases and J 5 bases; nucleotides not matched to a gene: 3. This CDR3 spans 15 amino acids. Germline CDR1 SGHTA, CDR2 FQGNSA. CDR3 region: CASSKLAGGTGELFF. CDR3 coding DNA: TGTGCCAGCAGCAAACTAGCGGGAGGTACCGGGGAGCTGTTTTTT.

This clonotype was seen a few times. V usage is TRBV10-3 and J usage is TRBJ1-2, with 9 bases that match TRBD1. The germline V gene has CDR1 ENHRY and CDR2 SYGVKD. This CDR3 comprises 17 residues. Losses at the gene ends were 4 bases for V and 4 bases for J; bases not matched to a gene: 13. DNA for the CDR3: TGTGCCATCAGTGTGAGGGTTGACAGGGGGGATATCTATGGCTACACCTTC. Its translation: CAISVRVDRGDIYGYTF.

This clonotype was seen at least ten times. CDR3: CASSYLSSGANVLTF. Written as DNA, the CDR3 is TGTGCCAGCAGTTATTTGTCCTCTGGGGCCAACGTCCTGACTTTC. V is TRBV6-2 or TRBV6-3 and J is TRBJ2-6, with D hard to call. The V end was cut by 3 bases, the J end by 0 bases, with 6 bases between. The CDR3 sequence is 15 residues long. The germline CDR1 and CDR2 sequences are MNHEY and SVGEGT.

This clonotype was seen at least ten times. The rearrangement joins TRBV7-2 to TRBJ1-5; 7 bases map to TRBD1. Germline V gene lookup returns CDR1 SGHTA and CDR2 FQGNSA. The junction had 4 bases not matched to a gene; V was cut back by 2 bases and J by 0 bases. The CDR3 spans 16 residues. CDR3 nucleotides: TGTGCCAGCAGCTTAAACAGGGGAAGTAGCAATCAGCCCCAGCATTTT. Translated: CASSLNRGSSNQPQHF.

The V gene is TRBV20-1, the J gene TRBJ1-5; D gene ambiguous. The germline V gene encodes CDR1 DFQATT and CDR2 SNEGSKA (reference sequence). The CDR3 length is 13 residues. Trimming removed 6 bases at V and 6 bases at J, with 15 bases between. In DNA, the CDR3 is TGCAGTGCAAAGGTGAAGGGTGGTCAGCCCCAGCATTTT. This codes for CSAKVKGGQPQHF.

This clonotype was seen at least ten times. The chain is built from TRBV7-8 and TRBJ2-7, with a weak D call TRBD1 (6 bases). Germline CDR1 reads SGHVS; CDR2 reads FQNEAQ. The CDR3 runs 14 residues. V dropped 5 bases and J dropped 4 bases, with 15 bases sitting between them. The CDR3 DNA reads TGTGCCAGCAGCCCCTACAGGGTGGGGTACGAGCAGTACTTC. Protein: CASSPYRVGYEQYF.

This clonotype appeared many times. The CDR3 reads CASSLKVSGSPDTQYF. CDR3 nucleotides: TGTGCCAGCAGCTTAAAAGTCTCCGGGAGCCCAGATACGCAGTATTTT. The chain uses TRBV7-3 and TRBJ2-3, with TRBD2 as a possible D gene (6 bases). In germline, CDR1 is SGHTA, CDR2 FQGTGA. Trimming shortened V by 1 base and J by 4 bases, and 15 bases separated the two germline ends. CDR3 length: 16 residues.

The V gene is TRBV5-5, the J gene TRBJ1-5; a possible D gene is TRBD1 (5 bases). There are 15 residues in the CDR3. The V gene's germline CDR1 is SGHKS and CDR2 YYEKEE (reference sequence). V was cut by 5 bases and J by 4 bases, with 16 bases left in between. CDR3 loop: CASRDGAAGNQPQHF. The DNA of the CDR3 is TGTGCCAGCAGGGACGGGGCGGCAGGAAATCAGCCCCAGCATTTT.

The CDR3 region is CASRSGTSDVGELFF. The CDR3 DNA sequence: TGTGCCAGCAGATCAGGGACTAGCGATGTCGGGGAGCTGTTTTTT. V and J are TRBV28 and TRBJ2-2; 10 bases are a match to TRBD2. V was clipped by 6 bases and J by 7 bases; unmatched bases: 8. CDR1 is MDHEN and CDR2 is SYDVKM in the germline V gene. The CDR3 contains 15 residues.

This clonotype showed up just a few times. This chain uses TRBV28 with TRBJ1-3, with unresolved D. Germline V lookup: CDR1 MDHEN, CDR2 SYDVKM. V shed 7 bases and J shed 0 bases, with 13 bases lying between them. The CDR3 length is 15 residues. This CDR3 reads CASTPTPGSGNTIYF. The CDR3 nucleotides read TGTGCCAGCACCCCGACCCCGGGCTCTGGAAACACCATATATTTT.

J is TRBJ1-1 and V is TRBV7-9, with unresolved D. There are 15 residues in the CDR3. CDR1 is SEHNR, CDR2 FQNEAQ, per germline (reference sequence). Trimming took 1 base from V and 3 from J, leaving 12 bases between them. This CDR3 reads CASSLGRAVYTEAFF. DNA for the CDR3: TGTGCCAGCAGCTTAGGCAGAGCCGTATACACTGAAGCTTTCTTT.

A few counts support this clonotype. V and J are TRBV7-2 and TRBJ2-5; D perhaps matches TRBD2 (5 bases). CDR1 is SGHTA, CDR2 FQGNSA, per germline. Trimming stripped 2 bases from V and 5 bases from J, with 12 bases between. The CDR3 is 14 amino acids. The CDR3 DNA follows: TGTGCCAGCAGCTTAAGTATACTAGGGGAGACCCAGTACTTC. Residues: CASSLSILGETQYF. Looking up the rest from reference TRBV7-2 and TRBJ2-5 gives the full variable domain: GAGVSQSPSNKVTEKGKDVELRCDPISGHTALYWYRQSLGQGLEFLIYFQGNSAPDKSGLPSDRFSAERTGGSVSTLTIQRTQQEDSAVYLCASSLSILGETQYFGPGTRLLVL.

The chain is built from TRBV25-1 and TRBJ1-4; a weak D match, TRBD1 (5 bases). V was pared by 3 bases and J by 10 bases, with 21 bases between. Germline values: CDR1 MGHDK, CDR2 SYGVNS. The CDR3 loop spans 16 amino acids. Written as DNA, the CDR3 is TGTGCCAGCAGTGAGGGGGACGAGAGGCGGTCGGGAAAACTGTTTTTT. Translation gives CASSEGDERRSGKLFF.

Points on this clonotype: This may be a read error: a much more frequent sequence differs by one nucleotide. This is likely a read error, given that the CDR3 carries no conserved phenylalanine or tryptophan at its end. This chain connects TRBV7-2 to TRBJ2-1; D might be TRBD1 or TRBD2, each matching 5 bases. The CDR3 covers 13 residues. Trimming took 5 bases from V and 6 from J, leaving 11 bases between them. Germline loops: CDR1 SGHTA, CDR2 FQGNSA. The CDR3 nucleotides are TGTGCCAGCAGCCCCCGGGACCCCAATGAGCAGTTCTTA. This encodes CASSPRDPNEQFL.

This clonotype was counted between two and nine times. This sequence joins TRBV20-1 and TRBJ2-4; a possible D gene is TRBD2 (6 bases). The CDR3 extends over 16 amino acids. V lost 0 bases to trimming and J lost 2 bases, with 14 bases between them. The germline CDR1 and CDR2 sequences are DFQATT and SNEGSKA (reference sequence). The CDR3 nucleotides read TGCAGTGCTAGAGAATCCGGCGGGGATACCAAAAACATTCAGTACTTC. Translating it yields CSARESGGDTKNIQYF.

The rearrangement uses TRBV30 and TRBJ1-2, with 7 bases lining up with TRBD1. Trimming cost V 8 bases and J 4 bases; bases outside gene matches: 19. Germline V gene lookup returns CDR1 GTSNPN and CDR2 SVGIG (reference sequence). The CDR3 contains 16 residues. The CDR3 nucleotides are TGTGCCCGGCGTATGGAGCCGGGACAGTTCCCCTATGGCTACACCTTC. The encoded protein is CARRMEPGQFPYGYTF.

V usage is TRBV12-3 or TRBV12-4 and J usage is TRBJ2-3, with 10 bases identical to TRBD2. V gave up 6 bases and J gave up 4 bases; unmatched junction bases: 10. CDR3 length: 16 amino acids. Here the CDR3 DNA reads TGTGCCAGCAGCCAAGCGGGGGGGCCGATTTCAGATACGCAGTATTTT. It translates to CASSQAGGPISDTQYF.

This clonotype has a handful of counts. The rearrangement joins TRBV14 to TRBJ1-1, with D possibly matching TRBD1 (6 bases). Between the trimmed V and J ends, which lost 3 bases and 0 bases, there was a span of 14 bases. The CDR3 has 16 residues. The germline gives CDR1 SGHDN, CDR2 FVKESK. This CDR3 reads CASSQQGRIMNTEAFF. CDR3 DNA sequence: TGTGCCAGCAGCCAGCAGGGGAGGATTATGAACACTGAAGCTTTCTTT.

The table lists this clonotype with many counts. The chain uses TRBV7-2 and TRBJ2-7; a weak D match, TRBD2 (6 bases). Germline V gene lookup returns CDR1 SGHTA and CDR2 FQGNSA. The CDR3 extends over 14 amino acids. The V and J ends lost 6 bases and 3 bases respectively, with 15 bases between them. The CDR3 loop reads CASRPGLQFYEQYF. The CDR3 DNA sequence: TGTGCCAGCAGGCCGGGACTTCAATTCTACGAGCAGTACTTC.

This clonotype was detected ten times or more. The chain uses TRBV7-3 and TRBJ1-1; TRBD1 is a possible D gene (6 bases). With 2 bases removed from V and 3 bases from J, the gap between germline ends came to 10 bases. CDR1 is SGHTA and CDR2 is FQGTGA in the germline V gene. This CDR3 is built from 14 residues. For the CDR3, the DNA is TGTGCCAGCAGCTTAGGGGGGCCGGACACTGAAGCTTTCTTT. Protein: CASSLGGPDTEAFF.